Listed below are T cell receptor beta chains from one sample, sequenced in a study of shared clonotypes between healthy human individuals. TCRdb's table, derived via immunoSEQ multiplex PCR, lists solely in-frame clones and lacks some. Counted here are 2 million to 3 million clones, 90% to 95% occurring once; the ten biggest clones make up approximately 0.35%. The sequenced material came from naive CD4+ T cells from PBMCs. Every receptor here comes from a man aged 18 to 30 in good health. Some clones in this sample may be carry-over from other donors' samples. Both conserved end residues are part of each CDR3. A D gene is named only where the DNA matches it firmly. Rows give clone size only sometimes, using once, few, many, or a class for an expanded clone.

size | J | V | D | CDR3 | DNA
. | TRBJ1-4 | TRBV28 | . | CASSFFPMAGTEKLFF | TGTGCCAGCAGTTTCTTCCCCATGGCAGGGACTGAAAAACTGTTTTTT
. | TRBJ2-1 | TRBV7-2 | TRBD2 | CASSLVAGTSGSHEQFF | TGTGCCAGCAGCTTAGTGGCGGGGACTAGCGGGAGCCATGAGCAGTTCTTC
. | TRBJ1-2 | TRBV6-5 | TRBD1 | CASSYGAGGYGYTF | TGTGCCAGCAGTTACGGGGCAGGGGGATACGGCTACACCTTC
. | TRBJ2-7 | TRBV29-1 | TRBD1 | CSVRLGTGVDEQYF | TGCAGCGTTCGTTTAGGGACAGGGGTCGACGAGCAGTACTTC
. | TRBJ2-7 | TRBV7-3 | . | CASSTRGGDYEQYF | TGTGCCAGCAGCACGAGGGGAGGAGACTACGAGCAGTACTTC
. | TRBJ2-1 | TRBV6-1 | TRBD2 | CASSERAGVYNEQFF | TGTGCCAGCAGTGAAAGGGCGGGGGTTTACAATGAGCAGTTCTTC
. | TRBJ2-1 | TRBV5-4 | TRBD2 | CASSLAKLAPDNEQFF | TGTGCCAGCAGCTTGGCCAAACTAGCGCCTGACAATGAGCAGTTCTTC
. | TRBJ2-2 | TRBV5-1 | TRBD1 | CASSFDRGGTGELFF | TGCGCCAGCAGCTTCGACAGGGGAGGCACCGGGGAGCTGTTTTTT
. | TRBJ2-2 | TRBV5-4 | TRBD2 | CASSPGGRETGELFF | TGTGCCAGCAGCCCGGGGGGTCGTGAAACCGGGGAGCTGTTTTTT
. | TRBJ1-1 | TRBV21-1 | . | CASSKGERGWAGAFF | TGTGCCAGCAGCAAAGGGGAAAGAGGATGGGCTGGGGCTTTCTTT
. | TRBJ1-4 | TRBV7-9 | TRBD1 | CASSGGQGTGEKLFF | TGTGCCAGCAGCGGTGGACAGGGGACGGGTGAAAAACTGTTTTTT
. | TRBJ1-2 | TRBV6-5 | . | CASTAGWYGYTF | TGTGCCAGCACCGCAGGGTGGTATGGCTACACCTTC
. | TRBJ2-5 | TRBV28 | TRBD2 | CASSLDLRLAADPHEETQYF | TGTGCCAGCAGTTTAGACCTCAGACTAGCGGCCGATCCGCACGAAGAGACCCAGTACTTC
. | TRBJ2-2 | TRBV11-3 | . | CASRYRSGTGELFF | TGTGCCAGCAGATACAGGTCGGGCACCGGGGAGCTGTTTTTT
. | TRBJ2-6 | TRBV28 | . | CASSHQGSGANVLTF | TGTGCCAGCAGTCATCAGGGTTCCGGGGCCAACGTCCTGACTTTC
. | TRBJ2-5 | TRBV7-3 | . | CASSPQGPKETQYF | TGTGCCAGCAGCCCTCAGGGGCCGAAAGAGACCCAGTACTTC
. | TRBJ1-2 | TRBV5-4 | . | CASSLALPTDGYTF | TGTGCCAGCAGCTTGGCTCTTCCTACCGACGGCTACACCTTC
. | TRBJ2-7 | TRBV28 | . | CASSLVASGRAYEQYF | TGTGCCAGCAGTTTGGTTGCTAGTGGGCGGGCCTACGAGCAGTACTTC
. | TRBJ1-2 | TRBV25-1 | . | CASSDQGRFYGYTF | TGTGCCAGCAGTGATCAGGGGAGGTTTTACGGCTACACCTTC
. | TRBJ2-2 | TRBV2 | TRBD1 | CASSWVQGNTGELFF | TGTGCCAGCTCCTGGGTACAGGGGAATACCGGGGAGCTGTTTTTT
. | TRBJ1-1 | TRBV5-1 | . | CASSLAAGRNTEAFF | TGCGCCAGCAGCTTGGCGGCAGGGAGGAACACTGAAGCTTTCTTT
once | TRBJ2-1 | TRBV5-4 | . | CASSLNSRNEQFF | TGTGCCAGCAGCTTGAATTCTAGGAATGAGCAGTTCTTC
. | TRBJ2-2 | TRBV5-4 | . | CASSLARGELFF | TGTGCCAGCAGCTTGGCTAGGGGAGAGCTGTTTTTT
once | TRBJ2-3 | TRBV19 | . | CASSRPPDTQYF | TGTGCCAGTAGTCGACCCCCAGATACGCAGTATTTT
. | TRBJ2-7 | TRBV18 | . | CASATNSYEQYF | TGTGCCAGCGCCACAAACTCCTACGAGCAGTACTTC
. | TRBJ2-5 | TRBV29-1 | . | CSVYGNGETQYF | TGCAGCGTTTATGGTAACGGGGAGACCCAGTACTTC
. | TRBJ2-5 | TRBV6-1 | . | CASRMNSGGETQYF | TGTGCCAGCAGGATGAACTCAGGGGGGGAGACCCAGTACTTC
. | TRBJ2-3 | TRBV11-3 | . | CASSLVTSSPDTQYF | TGTGCCAGCAGCTTAGTCACTAGCTCCCCAGATACGCAGTATTTT
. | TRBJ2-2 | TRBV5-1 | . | CASSRDTPGTGELFF | TGCGCCAGCAGCAGGGACACCCCCGGGACCGGGGAGCTGTTTTTT
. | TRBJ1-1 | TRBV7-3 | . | CASSLTGADTEAFF | TGTGCCAGCAGCTTAACCGGGGCCGACACTGAAGCTTTCTTT
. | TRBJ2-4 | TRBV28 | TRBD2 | CASSPGGGSNIQYF | TGTGCCAGCAGCCCTGGGGGAGGGTCAAACATTCAGTACTTC
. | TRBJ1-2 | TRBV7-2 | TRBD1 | CASSLVGRGPGSGYTF | TGTGCCAGCAGCTTAGTGGGCAGGGGGCCGGGGAGTGGCTACACCTTC
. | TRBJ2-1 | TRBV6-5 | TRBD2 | CASSYPGTSSKQFF | TGTGCCAGCAGTTACCCTGGGACTAGCAGCAAGCAGTTCTTC
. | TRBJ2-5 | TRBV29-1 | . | CSVETGIRETQYF | TGCAGCGTTGAAACGGGGATTCGTGAGACCCAGTACTTC
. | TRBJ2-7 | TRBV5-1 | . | CASRSTRAYEQYF | TGCGCCAGCCGAAGTACTAGGGCCTACGAGCAGTACTTC
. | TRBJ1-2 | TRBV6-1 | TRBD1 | CASGGGGTGGYGYTF | TGTGCCAGCGGGGGGGGAGGGACAGGGGGCTATGGCTACACCTTC
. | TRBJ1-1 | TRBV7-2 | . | CASSLASGREAFF | TGTGCCAGCAGCTTAGCAAGTGGCAGGGAAGCTTTCTTT
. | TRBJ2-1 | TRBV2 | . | CASSEDGSPYNEQFF | TGTGCCAGCAGTGAAGACGGAAGTCCCTACAATGAGCAGTTCTTC
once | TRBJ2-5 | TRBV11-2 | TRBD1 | CASSPAGTGYETQYF | TGTGCCAGCAGCCCAGCCGGGACAGGGTACGAGACCCAGTACTTC
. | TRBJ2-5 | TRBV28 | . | CASSLLGVGETQYF | TGTGCCAGCAGTTTATTAGGGGTGGGTGAGACCCAGTACTTC
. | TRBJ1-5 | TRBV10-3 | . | CAISEAGGGRGNQPQHF | TGTGCCATCAGTGAAGCTGGGGGGGGCAGGGGAAATCAGCCCCAGCATTTT
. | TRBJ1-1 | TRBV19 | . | CASSMTTGNTEAFF | TGTGCCAGTAGTATGACAACAGGGAACACTGAAGCTTTCTTT
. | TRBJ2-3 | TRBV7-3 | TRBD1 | CASSLIGGGQGRGTQYF | TGTGCCAGCAGCTTAATAGGCGGGGGACAGGGGAGAGGTACGCAGTATTTT
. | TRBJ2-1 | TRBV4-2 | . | CASSPRASADNEQFF | TGTGCCAGCAGCCCTCGGGCTAGCGCCGACAATGAGCAGTTCTTC
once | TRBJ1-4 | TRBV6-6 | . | CVSSAGSNEKLFF | TGTGTCAGCTCCGCGGGGTCTAATGAAAAACTGTTTTTT
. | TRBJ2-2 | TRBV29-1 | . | CSVSRTGELFF | TGCAGCGTTTCCCGTACCGGGGAGCTGTTTTTT
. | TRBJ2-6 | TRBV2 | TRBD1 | CASRAGTGAGLGSGANVLTF | TGTGCCAGCAGGGCCGGGACAGGGGCAGGTTTAGGCTCTGGGGCCAACGTCCTGACTTTC
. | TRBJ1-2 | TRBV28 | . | CASSSLWGGYTF | TGTGCCAGCAGTTCCCTTTGGGGTGGCTACACCTTC
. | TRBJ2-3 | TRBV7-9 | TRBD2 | CASSLEVLAGGDTQYF | TGTGCCAGCAGCTTAGAAGTACTAGCGGGAGGCGATACGCAGTATTTT
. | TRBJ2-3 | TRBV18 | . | CASSVNRDTQYF | TGTGCCAGCTCAGTCAACAGGGATACGCAGTATTTT
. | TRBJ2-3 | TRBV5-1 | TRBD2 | CASSLDPSGQDTQYF | TGCGCCAGCAGCTTGGATCCTAGCGGTCAAGATACGCAGTATTTT
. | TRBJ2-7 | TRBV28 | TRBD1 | CASSLYGQGQPEQYF | TGTGCCAGCAGTTTATATGGACAGGGACAACCCGAGCAGTACTTC